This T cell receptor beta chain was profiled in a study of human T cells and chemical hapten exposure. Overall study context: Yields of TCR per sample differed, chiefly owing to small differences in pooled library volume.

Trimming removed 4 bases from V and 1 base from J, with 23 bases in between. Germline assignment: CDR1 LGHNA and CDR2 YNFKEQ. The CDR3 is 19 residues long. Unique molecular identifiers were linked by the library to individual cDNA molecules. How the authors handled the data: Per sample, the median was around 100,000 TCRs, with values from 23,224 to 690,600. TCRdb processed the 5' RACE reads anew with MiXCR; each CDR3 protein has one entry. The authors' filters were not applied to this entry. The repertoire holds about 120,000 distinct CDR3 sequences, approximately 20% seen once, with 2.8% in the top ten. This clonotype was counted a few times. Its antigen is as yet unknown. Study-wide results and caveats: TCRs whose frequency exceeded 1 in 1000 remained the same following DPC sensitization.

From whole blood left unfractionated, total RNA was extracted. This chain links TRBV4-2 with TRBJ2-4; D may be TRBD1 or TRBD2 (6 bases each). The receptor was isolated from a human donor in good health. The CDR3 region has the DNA TGTGCCAGCAGCCGTGTCGGGGGCAAACTAGTTTTGGCCAAAAACATTCAGTACTTC. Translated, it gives CASSRVGGKLVLAKNIQYF.